This passage covers 25 T cell receptor beta chains from one sample sequenced in a study of T-cell reconstitution after alpha-beta-depleted transplantation in children. Preparation of the TCRbeta library used unique molecular identifiers. A single record per CDR3 protein comes from TCRdb applying MiXCR to the PCR reads. Seen here are about 600,000 distinct CDR3 sequences, over 9.5% observed once, and the top ten hold about 4%. This material consisted of PBMCs from the stem cell graft donor, taken from the stem cell graft. These receptors originate from a human donor who donated a stem cell graft to a child with acute myeloid leukemia.

This clonotype appeared a few times. This CDR3 reads CASSLFFGRYSSGANVLTF. The CDR3 nucleotides read TGCGCCAGCAGCTTGTTCTTTGGCAGGTACAGCTCTGGGGCCAACGTCCTGACTTTC. The chain couples TRBV5-1 to TRBJ2-6; no clear D. The V gene's germline CDR1 is SGHRS and CDR2 YFSETQ. Trimming shortened V by 1 base and J by 0 bases, and 17 bases separated the two germline ends. The CDR3 has 19 residues.

This clonotype has more than one count but fewer than ten. The chain couples TRBV30 to TRBJ2-7, with D possibly TRBD2 on 6 matching bases. V lost 0 bases and J lost 1, with 10 bases in between. The CDR3 contains 14 residues. Germline V lookup: CDR1 GTSNPN, CDR2 SVGIG (reference sequence). The CDR3 coding sequence is TGTGCCTGGAGTGTTGAGGGACTGTCCTACGAGCAGTACTTC. Protein product: CAWSVEGLSYEQYF.

In this sample, this clonotype turned up a few times. The chain recombines TRBV7-2 with TRBJ1-6, with D tentatively TRBD1 (5 bases). Germline CDR1 SGHTA, CDR2 FQGNSA. The CDR3 loop spans 14 amino acids. V shed 5 bases and J shed 9 bases, with 14 bases lying between them. CDR3 DNA sequence: TGTGCCAGCAGCCTAGGGTCGGGGGGTTCACCCCTCCACTTT. The encoded protein is CASSLGSGGSPLHF.

The table lists this clonotype with many counts. The gene calls are TRBV12-3 or TRBV12-4 and TRBJ2-1, with 9 nucleotides matching TRBD1. The CDR3 loop spans 14 amino acids. Losses at the gene ends were 3 bases for V and 9 bases for J; bases not matched to a gene: 6. DNA for the CDR3: TGTGCCAGCAGTTTCCGGACAGGGGAGAGTGAGCAGTTCTTC. Its translation: CASSFRTGESEQFF.

This clonotype was detected ten times or more. The rearrangement uses TRBV4-3 and TRBJ2-7; D is possibly TRBD1 (5 bases). V was cut by 0 bases and J by 3 bases, with 12 bases left in between. The CDR3 is 15 residues long. From germline, CDR1 is LGHNA and CDR2 YSLEER. CDR3 DNA sequence: TGCGCCAGCAGCCAAGATCGTAGGGGCAGCTACGAGCAGTACTTC. This encodes CASSQDRRGSYEQYF.

This clonotype was observed a handful of times. The rearrangement uses TRBV5-1 and TRBJ1-2, with 8 bases that match TRBD1. CDR1 and CDR2 (germline): SGHRS, YFSETQ. The CDR3 runs to 15 residues. V trimming: 1 base; J trimming: 6 bases; junction bases outside the gene matches: 8. CDR3 DNA sequence: TGCGCCAGCAGCTTGTACGGACAGGGTGGGGATGGCTACACCTTC. The encoded protein is CASSLYGQGGDGYTF.

The rearrangement links TRBV29-1 to TRBJ1-1; a possible D gene is TRBD1 (6 bases). Germline assignment: CDR1 SQVTM and CDR2 ANQGSEA. Between the trimmed V and J ends, which lost 1 base and 2 bases, there was a span of 11 bases. The CDR3 runs to 14 residues. The CDR3 sequence: CSVEAAGDNTEAFF. As DNA, the CDR3 is TGCAGCGTTGAAGCTGCAGGGGACAACACTGAAGCTTTCTTT.

This clonotype has more than one count but fewer than ten. V gene TRBV6-2 or TRBV6-3 combines with J gene TRBJ1-1; 7 positions match TRBD1. This CDR3 has 15 amino acids. The germline CDR1 and CDR2 sequences are MNHEY and SVGEGT. V gave up 1 base and J gave up 5 bases; unmatched junction bases: 7. The chain's CDR3 is CASSYYGQGGTEAFF. CDR3 in DNA: TGTGCCAGCAGTTACTATGGCCAGGGGGGGACTGAAGCTTTCTTT.

In this sample, this clonotype turned up many times. V is TRBV12-3 or TRBV12-4 and J is TRBJ2-1; possibly TRBD1 for D (6 bases). V lost 5 bases, J lost 3 bases, and 14 bases lay in between. The CDR3 is 15 residues long. The DNA of the CDR3 is TGTGCCAGCAGTCGGACCCAGGGGATCTACAATGAGCAGTTCTTC. Translation: CASSRTQGIYNEQFF.

In its sample, this clonotype was seen many times. The chain links TRBV5-1 to TRBJ2-1; D call uncertain. With 0 bases removed from V and 1 base from J, the gap between germline ends came to 5 bases. CDR3 length: 14 residues. Per germline, CDR1 SGHRS and CDR2 YFSETQ. Here the CDR3 reads CASSLEVSYNEQFF. The CDR3 DNA follows: TGCGCCAGCAGCTTGGAGGTTTCCTACAATGAGCAGTTCTTC.

This clonotype has only a few counts. The V gene is TRBV18, the J gene TRBJ2-5; D may be TRBD1 (6 bases). This CDR3 contains 13 residues. Per germline, CDR1 KGHSH and CDR2 LQKENI. The germline V and J ends were trimmed by 7 bases and 6 bases, with 15 bases remaining between them. Here the CDR3 reads CASLQYREQTQYF. CDR3 nucleotide sequence: TGTGCCAGCTTACAATACAGGGAACAGACCCAGTACTTC.

This rearrangement joins TRBV11-2 to TRBJ2-1; tentatively, D is TRBD2 (6 bases). The CDR3 sequence is 14 residues long. The ends were cut back, 0 bases at V and 8 bases at J, with 11 bases in the middle. Germline V gene data show CDR1 as SGHAT and CDR2 as FQNNGV. CDR3 amino acids: CASSLDGGLDEQFF. As DNA, the CDR3 is TGTGCCAGCAGCTTAGATGGGGGGTTGGATGAGCAGTTCTTC.

This clonotype showed up just a few times. The gene calls are TRBV5-1 and TRBJ2-1; D is possibly TRBD2 (7 bases). The germline CDR1 and CDR2 sequences are SGHRS and YFSETQ. V lost 0 bases to trimming and J lost 5 bases, with 12 bases between them. The CDR3 runs 15 residues. In nucleotides, the CDR3 is TGCGCCAGCAGCTTGGTGGGGGGGCGGGACAATGAGCAGTTCTTC. Protein product: CASSLVGGRDNEQFF.

This rearrangement joins TRBV30 to TRBJ2-6; tentatively, D is TRBD2 (6 bases). CDR1 and CDR2 (germline): GTSNPN, SVGIG (reference sequence). CDR3 length: 14 amino acids. V gave up 5 bases and J gave up 0 bases, with 8 bases separating them. The CDR3 DNA sequence: TGTGCCTGGGGGGGGAGCTCTGGGGCCAACGTCCTGACTTTC. This sequence encodes CAWGGSSGANVLTF.

The chain links TRBV20-1 to TRBJ1-6; 8 bases align to TRBD1. The CDR3 is 13 residues long. Germline V gene lookup returns CDR1 DFQATT and CDR2 SNEGSKA (reference sequence). The V and J ends lost 3 bases and 11 bases, in that order; junction bases with no gene match: 6. The CDR3: CSASRGQAPPLHF. The DNA for the CDR3 is TGCAGTGCTAGTAGGGGACAGGCGCCACCCCTCCACTTT.

This clonotype has at least ten counts. This sequence joins TRBV20-1 and TRBJ1-5; 7 bases agree with TRBD1. The CDR3 sequence is 15 residues long. Germline V gene sequence: CDR1 DFQATT, CDR2 SNEGSKA (reference sequence). V shed 0 bases and J 4 bases; nucleotides not matched to a gene: 6. The CDR3 spells CSAREPTGENQPQHF. The CDR3 bases are TGCAGTGCTAGAGAGCCCACAGGGGAAAATCAGCCCCAGCATTTT.

This clonotype was detected many times. V usage is TRBV10-3 and J usage is TRBJ1-1, with TRBD1 identical over 7 bases. There are 16 residues in the CDR3. Germline V lookup: CDR1 ENHRY, CDR2 SYGVKD. The junction had 15 bases not matched to a gene; V was cut back by 4 bases and J by 7 bases. The CDR3 DNA sequence: TGTGCCATCAGTGGCAACACACAGGGGAAGTTTGGTGAAGCTTTCTTT. It specifies CAISGNTQGKFGEAFF.

The CDR3 DNA reads as TGTGCCAGCAGCTTAGAAGCGAGCGGGGAGCTGTTTTTT. This encodes CASSLEASGELFF. V and J are TRBV7-8 and TRBJ2-2; no definite D call. The germline V and J ends were trimmed by 1 base and 7 bases, with 7 bases remaining between them. Germline V CDR1 and CDR2: SGHVS, FQNEAQ. This CDR3 has 13 amino acids.

This clonotype showed up many times. The genes are TRBV12-3 or TRBV12-4 and TRBJ2-1; D not certain. V was cut by 7 bases and J by 6 bases, with 13 bases left in between. CDR3 length: 13 amino acids. The CDR3 is CASTLVGSNEQFF. The CDR3 nucleotides are TGTGCCAGCACCCTAGTAGGGTCCAATGAGCAGTTCTTC.

This clonotype was detected many times. The CDR3 coding sequence is TGTGCCAGCCTCCGGGACAGGGGCTACGAGCAGTACTTC. As protein: CASLRDRGYEQYF. J is TRBJ2-7 and V is TRBV5-5, with 10 bases aligning to TRBD1. CDR1 and CDR2 from the germline V gene are SGHKS and YYEKEE (reference sequence). This CDR3 has 13 amino acids. The J segment lost 3 bases and the V segment lost 7 bases, leaving 4 bases of the junction unmatched.

This clonotype has a count of ten or more. The CDR3 region is CASRSSGGSNQPQHF. The CDR3 nucleotides read TGTGCCAGCAGATCATCAGGGGGTAGCAATCAGCCCCAGCATTTT. The gene calls are TRBV28 and TRBJ1-5; TRBD1 matches 7 bases. CDR1 is MDHEN, CDR2 SYDVKM, per germline. The CDR3 has 15 amino acids. Trimming at V came to 6 bases and at J to 0 bases, leaving 5 bases not matched to a gene.

The genes are TRBV20-1 and TRBJ2-1; 7 bases fit TRBD2. Trimming removed 2 bases from V and 9 bases from J; junction bases left unmatched: 16. The length of the CDR3 is 16 residues. Per germline, CDR1 DFQATT and CDR2 SNEGSKA (reference sequence). Here the CDR3 reads CSARLRLAAAAREQFF. The CDR3 coding sequence is TGCAGTGCTAGACTCAGGCTAGCGGCTGCCGCTCGTGAGCAGTTCTTC.

A few counts support this clonotype. The chain recombines TRBV5-1 with TRBJ2-7; 10 nucleotides match TRBD1. This CDR3 contains 15 residues. The J segment lost 3 bases and the V segment lost 1 base, leaving 4 bases of the junction unmatched. Germline loops: CDR1 SGHRS, CDR2 YFSETQ. CDR3 sequence: CASSLRGQGNYEQYF. DNA of the CDR3: TGCGCCAGCAGCTTGAGGGGACAGGGGAACTACGAGCAGTACTTC.

The sample holds a few counts of this clonotype. The V gene is TRBV29-1, the J gene TRBJ2-7, with 14 nucleotides matching TRBD2. The CDR3 spans 16 residues. Per the germline V gene, CDR1 is SQVTM and CDR2 is ANQGSEA. Trimming at V came to 6 bases and at J to 1 base, leaving 8 bases not matched to a gene. This chain's CDR3 is CSVLGRLAGGSYEQYF. The CDR3 DNA follows: TGCAGCGTGCTGGGGCGACTAGCGGGAGGGTCCTACGAGCAGTACTTC.

The CDR3 sequence: CASSLGRGGARAEQYF. In DNA form, the CDR3 reads TGTGCCAGCAGCTTAGGTCGTGGTGGGGCCCGGGCCGAGCAGTACTTC. The gene calls are TRBV7-2 and TRBJ2-7; possible D gene TRBD1, 5 bases. CDR3 length: 16 amino acids. The V and J ends lost 1 base and 6 bases respectively, with 19 bases between them. The germline gives CDR1 SGHTA, CDR2 FQGNSA.